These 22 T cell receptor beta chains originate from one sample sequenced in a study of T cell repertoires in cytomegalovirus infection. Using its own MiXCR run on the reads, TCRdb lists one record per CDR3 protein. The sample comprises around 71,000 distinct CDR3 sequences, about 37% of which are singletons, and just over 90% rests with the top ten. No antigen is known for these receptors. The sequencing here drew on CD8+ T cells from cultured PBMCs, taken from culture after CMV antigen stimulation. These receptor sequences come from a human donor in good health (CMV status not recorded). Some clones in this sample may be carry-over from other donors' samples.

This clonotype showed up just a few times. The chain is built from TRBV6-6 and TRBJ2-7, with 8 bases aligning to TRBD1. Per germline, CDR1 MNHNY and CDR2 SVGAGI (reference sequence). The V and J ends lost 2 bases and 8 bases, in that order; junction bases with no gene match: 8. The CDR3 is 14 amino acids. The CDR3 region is CASSYPSQGAQQYF. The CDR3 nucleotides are TGTGCCAGCAGTTACCCCTCCCAGGGGGCGCAGCAGTACTTC.

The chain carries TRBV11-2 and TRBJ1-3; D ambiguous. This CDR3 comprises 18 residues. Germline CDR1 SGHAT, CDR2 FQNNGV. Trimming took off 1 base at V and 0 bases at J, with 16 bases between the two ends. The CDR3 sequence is CASSLVRGVAGSGNTIYF. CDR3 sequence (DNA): TGTGCCAGCAGCTTAGTGCGCGGGGTCGCGGGCTCTGGAAACACCATATATTTT.

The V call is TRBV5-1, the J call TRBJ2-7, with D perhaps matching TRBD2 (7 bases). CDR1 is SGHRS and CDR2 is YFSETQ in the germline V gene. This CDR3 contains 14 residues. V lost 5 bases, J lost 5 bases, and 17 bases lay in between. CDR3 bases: TGCGCCAGCAGGACGTGGGGGGGGGGCGACGAGCAGTACTTC. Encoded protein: CASRTWGGGDEQYF.

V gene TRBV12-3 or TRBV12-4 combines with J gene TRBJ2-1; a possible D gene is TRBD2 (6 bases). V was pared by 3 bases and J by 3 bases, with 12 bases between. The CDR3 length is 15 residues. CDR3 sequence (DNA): TGTGCCAGCAGTTTTCGGGAGAGATTCTACAATGAGCAGTTCTTC. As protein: CASSFRERFYNEQFF.

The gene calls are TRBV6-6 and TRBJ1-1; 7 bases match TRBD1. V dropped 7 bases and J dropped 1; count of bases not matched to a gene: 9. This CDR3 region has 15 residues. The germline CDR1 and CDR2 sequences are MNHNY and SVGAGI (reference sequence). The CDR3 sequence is CASTAGGEGNTEAFF. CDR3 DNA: TGTGCCAGCACCGCAGGGGGGGAAGGGAACACTGAAGCTTTCTTT.

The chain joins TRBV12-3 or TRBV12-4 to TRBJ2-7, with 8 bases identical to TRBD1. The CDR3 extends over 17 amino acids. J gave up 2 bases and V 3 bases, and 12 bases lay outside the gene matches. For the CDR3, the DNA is TGTGCCAGCAGTTTCTTCATCCCGGACAGGGCGGCCTACGAGCAGTACTTC. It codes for CASSFFIPDRAAYEQYF.

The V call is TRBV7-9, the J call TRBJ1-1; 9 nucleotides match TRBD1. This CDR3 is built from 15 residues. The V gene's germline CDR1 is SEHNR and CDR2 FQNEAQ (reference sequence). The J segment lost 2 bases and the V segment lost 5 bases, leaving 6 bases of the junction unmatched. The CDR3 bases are TGTGCCAGCAGCCGACAGGACAGGGGAAACACTGAAGCTTTCTTT. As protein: CASSRQDRGNTEAFF.

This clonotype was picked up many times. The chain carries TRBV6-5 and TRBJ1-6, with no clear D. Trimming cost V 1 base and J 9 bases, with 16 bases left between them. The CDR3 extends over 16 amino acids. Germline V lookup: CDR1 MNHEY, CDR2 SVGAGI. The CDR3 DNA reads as TGTGCCAGCAGTTACTTGGCAGCCCTGCCCGGTTCACCCCTCCACTTT. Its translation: CASSYLAALPGSPLHF.

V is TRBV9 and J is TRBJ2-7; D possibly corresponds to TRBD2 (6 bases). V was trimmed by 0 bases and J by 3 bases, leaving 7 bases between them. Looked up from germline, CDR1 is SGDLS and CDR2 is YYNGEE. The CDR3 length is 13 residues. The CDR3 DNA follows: TGTGCCAGCAGCGTAGGGAGGGACTACGAGCAGTACTTC. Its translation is CASSVGRDYEQYF. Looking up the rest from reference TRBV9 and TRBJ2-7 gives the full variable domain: DSGVTQTPKHLITATGQRVTLRCSPRSGDLSVYWYQQSLDQGLQFLIQYYNGEERAKGNILERFSAQQFPDLHSELNLSSLELGDSALYFCASSVGRDYEQYFGPGTRLTVT.

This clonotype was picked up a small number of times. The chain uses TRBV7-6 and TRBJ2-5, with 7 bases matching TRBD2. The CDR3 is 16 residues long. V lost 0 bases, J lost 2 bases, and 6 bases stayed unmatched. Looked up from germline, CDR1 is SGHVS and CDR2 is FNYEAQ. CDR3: CASSLALSGGQETQYF. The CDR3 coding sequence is TGTGCCAGCAGCTTAGCTTTGTCGGGGGGACAAGAGACCCAGTACTTC.

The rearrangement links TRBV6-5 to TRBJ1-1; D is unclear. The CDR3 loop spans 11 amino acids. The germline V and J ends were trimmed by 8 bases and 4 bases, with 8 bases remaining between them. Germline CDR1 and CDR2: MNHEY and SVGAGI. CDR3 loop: CASEGGTEAFF. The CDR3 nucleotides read TGTGCCAGCGAGGGAGGCACTGAAGCTTTCTTT.

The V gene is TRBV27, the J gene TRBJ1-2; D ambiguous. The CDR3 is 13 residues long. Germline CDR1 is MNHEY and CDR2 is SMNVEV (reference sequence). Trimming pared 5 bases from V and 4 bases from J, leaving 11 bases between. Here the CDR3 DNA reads TGTGCCAGCAGTCCGGCTGGCTTCTATGGCTACACCTTC. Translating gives CASSPAGFYGYTF.

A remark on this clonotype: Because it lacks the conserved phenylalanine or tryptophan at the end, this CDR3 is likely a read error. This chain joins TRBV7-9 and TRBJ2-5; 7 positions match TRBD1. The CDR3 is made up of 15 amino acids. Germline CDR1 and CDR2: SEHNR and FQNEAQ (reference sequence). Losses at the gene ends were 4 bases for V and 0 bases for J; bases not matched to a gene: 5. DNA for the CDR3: TGTGCCAGCAGCTCCCCGGACAGGAACCAAGAGACCCAGTACTCC. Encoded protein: CASSSPDRNQETQYS.

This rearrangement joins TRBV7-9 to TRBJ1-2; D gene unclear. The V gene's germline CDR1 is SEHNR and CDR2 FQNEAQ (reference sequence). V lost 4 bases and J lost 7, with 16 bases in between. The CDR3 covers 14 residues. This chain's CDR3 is CASSSTSPRVGYTF. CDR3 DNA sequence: TGTGCCAGCAGCTCAACCTCCCCTCGGGTTGGCTACACCTTC.

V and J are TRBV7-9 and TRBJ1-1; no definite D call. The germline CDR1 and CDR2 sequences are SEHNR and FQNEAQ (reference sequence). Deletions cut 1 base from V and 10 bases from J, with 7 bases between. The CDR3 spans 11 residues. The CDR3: CASSLERGAFF. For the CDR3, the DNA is TGTGCCAGCAGCTTAGAACGAGGAGCTTTCTTT.

The CDR3 loop reads CASSNANTGELFF. As DNA, the CDR3 is TGTGCCAGCAGTAACGCGAACACCGGGGAGCTGTTTTTT. V is TRBV6-2 or TRBV6-3 and J is TRBJ2-2; D unclear. The CDR3 length is 13 residues. The germline CDR1 and CDR2 sequences are MNHEY and SVGEGT. Trimming left V 5 bases short and J 0 bases short, with 4 bases between.

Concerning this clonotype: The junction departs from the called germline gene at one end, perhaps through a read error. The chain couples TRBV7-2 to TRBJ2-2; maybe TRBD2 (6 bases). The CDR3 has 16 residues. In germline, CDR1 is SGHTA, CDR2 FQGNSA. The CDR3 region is CANSLADGGLTGELFF. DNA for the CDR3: TGTGCCAACAGCTTAGCGGACGGAGGCTTAACCGGGGAGCTGTTTTTT.

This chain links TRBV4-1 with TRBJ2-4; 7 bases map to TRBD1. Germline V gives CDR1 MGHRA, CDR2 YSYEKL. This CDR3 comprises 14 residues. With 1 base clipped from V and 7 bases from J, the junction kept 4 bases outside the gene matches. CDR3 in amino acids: CASSQGEQGNIQYF. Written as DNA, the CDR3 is TGCGCCAGCAGCCAAGGGGAACAGGGGAACATTCAGTACTTC.

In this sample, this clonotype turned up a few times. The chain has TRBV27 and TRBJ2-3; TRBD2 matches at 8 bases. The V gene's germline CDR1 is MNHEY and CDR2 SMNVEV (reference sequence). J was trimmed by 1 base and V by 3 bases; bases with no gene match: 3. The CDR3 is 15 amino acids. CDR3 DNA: TGTGCCAGCAGTTTCGCGCGGGGGGGCACAGATACGCAGTATTTT. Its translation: CASSFARGGTDTQYF.

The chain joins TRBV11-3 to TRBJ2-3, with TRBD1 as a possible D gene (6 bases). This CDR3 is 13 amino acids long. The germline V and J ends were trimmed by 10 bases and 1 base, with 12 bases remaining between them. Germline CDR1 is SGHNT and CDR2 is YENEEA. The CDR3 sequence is CATRGLGTDTQYF. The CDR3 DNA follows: TGTGCCACCAGGGGCCTGGGCACAGATACGCAGTATTTT.

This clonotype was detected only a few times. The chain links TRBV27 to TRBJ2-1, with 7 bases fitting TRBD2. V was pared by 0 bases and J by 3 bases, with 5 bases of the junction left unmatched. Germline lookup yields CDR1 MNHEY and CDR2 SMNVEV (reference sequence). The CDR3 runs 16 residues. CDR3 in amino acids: CASSLSAGLFYNEQFF. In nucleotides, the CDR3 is TGTGCCAGCAGTTTATCAGCGGGGCTATTCTACAATGAGCAGTTCTTC.

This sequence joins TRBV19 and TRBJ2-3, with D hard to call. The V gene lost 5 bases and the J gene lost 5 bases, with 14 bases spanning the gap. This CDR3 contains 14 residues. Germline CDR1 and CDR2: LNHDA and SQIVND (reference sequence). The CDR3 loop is CASSPYSSGDTQYF. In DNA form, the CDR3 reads TGTGCCAGTAGTCCGTACTCCTCGGGAGATACGCAGTATTTT.